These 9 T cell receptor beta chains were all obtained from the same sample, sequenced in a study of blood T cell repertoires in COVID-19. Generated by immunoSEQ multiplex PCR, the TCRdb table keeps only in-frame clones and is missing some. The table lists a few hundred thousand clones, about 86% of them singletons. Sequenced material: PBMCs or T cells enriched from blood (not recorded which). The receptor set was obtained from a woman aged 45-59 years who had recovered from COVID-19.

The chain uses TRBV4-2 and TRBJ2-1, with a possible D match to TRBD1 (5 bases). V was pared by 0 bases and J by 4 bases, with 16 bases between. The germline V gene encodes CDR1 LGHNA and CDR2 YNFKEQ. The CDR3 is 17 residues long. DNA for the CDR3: TGTGCCAGCAGCCAAGATCTCTTCCAGGGCAGGTACAATGAGCAGTTCTTC. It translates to CASSQDLFQGRYNEQFF.

The CDR3 DNA follows: TGCGCCAGCAGCTTGGCCACGTTCGGGGCTGAAGCTTTCTTT. Residues: CASSLATFGAEAFF. The genes are TRBV5-1 and TRBJ1-1; D unclear. Germline lookup yields CDR1 SGHRS and CDR2 YFSETQ. This CDR3 spans 14 amino acids. V was cut by 0 bases and J by 6 bases, with 12 bases left in between.

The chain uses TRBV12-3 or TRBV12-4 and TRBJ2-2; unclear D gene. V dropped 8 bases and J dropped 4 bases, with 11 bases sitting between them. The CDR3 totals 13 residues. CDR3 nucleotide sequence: TGTGCCAGCGTGGTCAGTCGCACCGGGGAGCTGTTTTTT. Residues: CASVVSRTGELFF.

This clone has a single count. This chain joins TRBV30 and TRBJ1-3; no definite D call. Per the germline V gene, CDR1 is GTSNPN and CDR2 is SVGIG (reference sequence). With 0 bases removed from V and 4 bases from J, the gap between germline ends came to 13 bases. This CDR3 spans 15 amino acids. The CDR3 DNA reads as TGTGCCTGGAGTGTACTTCGGAGCGGGGGAAACACCATATATTTT. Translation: CAWSVLRSGGNTIYF. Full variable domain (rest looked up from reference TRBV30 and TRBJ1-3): SQTIHQWPATLVQPVGSPLSLECTVEGTSNPNLYWYRQAAGRGLQLLFYSVGIGQISSEVPQNLSASRPQDRQFILSSKKLLLSDSGFYLCAWSVLRSGGNTIYFGEGSWLTVV.

As DNA, the CDR3 is TGTGCCAGCAGTGAAGGGGCGGAGGGTCGGCAGCCCCAGCATTTT. It codes for CASSEGAEGRQPQHF. The chain carries TRBV6-1 and TRBJ1-5; D uncertain. Per the germline V gene, CDR1 is MNHNS and CDR2 is SASEGT. Trimming removed 1 base from V and 7 bases from J, with 14 bases in between. This CDR3 has 15 amino acids.

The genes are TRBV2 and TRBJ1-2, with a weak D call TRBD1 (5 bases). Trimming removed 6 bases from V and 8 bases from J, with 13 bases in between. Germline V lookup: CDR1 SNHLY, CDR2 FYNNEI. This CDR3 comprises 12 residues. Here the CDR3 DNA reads TGTGCCAGCAGCCCTAGGGACTCCGGCTACACCTTC. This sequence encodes CASSPRDSGYTF.

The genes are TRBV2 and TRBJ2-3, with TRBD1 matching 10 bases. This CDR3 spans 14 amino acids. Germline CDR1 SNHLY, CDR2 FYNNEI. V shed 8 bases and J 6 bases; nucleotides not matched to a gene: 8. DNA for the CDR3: TGTGCCAGCGGCCGGGACAGGGGATCCGATACGCAGTATTTT. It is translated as CASGRDRGSDTQYF.

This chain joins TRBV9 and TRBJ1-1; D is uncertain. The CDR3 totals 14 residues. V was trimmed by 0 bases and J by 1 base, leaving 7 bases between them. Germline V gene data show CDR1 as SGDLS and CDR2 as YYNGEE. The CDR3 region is CASSVVPENTEAFF. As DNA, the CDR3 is TGTGCCAGCAGCGTAGTTCCAGAGAACACTGAAGCTTTCTTT.

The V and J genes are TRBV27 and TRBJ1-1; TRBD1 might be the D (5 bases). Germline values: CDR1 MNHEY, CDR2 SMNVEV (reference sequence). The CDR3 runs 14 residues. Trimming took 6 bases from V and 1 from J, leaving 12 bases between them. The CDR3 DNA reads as TGTGCCAGCAGCCGACAGTGGGAGAACACTGAAGCTTTCTTT. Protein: CASSRQWENTEAFF.